The clone carrying this T cell receptor beta chain is medium-sized. The antigen is not known. TCRdb redid the calling of the 5' RACE reads with MiXCR, one entry per CDR3 protein. The table lists some 160,000 distinct CDR3 sequences, roughly 28% of them singletons. Germline V lookup: CDR1 SGHRS, CDR2 YFSETQ. V shed 0 bases and J shed 6 bases, with 10 bases lying between them. The CDR3 covers 14 residues. The sample comes from a study of T-cell memory formation after mild COVID-19. General study points: The CD4+ clones that contracted clustered mainly within CM and EM, and the CD8+ clones concentrated in EMRA.

Sequenced sample: PBMCs or a T cell subset sorted from them (not recorded which). The V call is TRBV5-1, the J call TRBJ2-1; no firm D call. The TCR originated in an adult woman who had mild COVID-19 (a few samples of this study predate the infection). Cell type and time point are not known. CDR3 sequence: CASSLGPDGNEQFF. The CDR3 bases are TGCGCCAGCAGCTTGGGACCCGACGGCAATGAGCAGTTCTTC.